The 5 T cell receptor beta chains below all came from one sample that was sequenced in a study of PD-1 blockade in classical Hodgkin lymphoma. All patients relapsed after autologous stem cell transplantation, and brentuximab vedotin exposure varied. Clones were read by immunoSEQ multiplex PCR, and TCRdb kept only the in-frame ones, dropping some. There are about 98,000 clones in the sample; 80% to 95% occur only once, and approximately 2.8% lies in the top ten. The specimen was peripheral blood mononuclear cells (PBMCs), collected at baseline. The receptors come from a human donor with classical Hodgkin lymphoma.

The rearrangement joins TRBV29-1 to TRBJ2-1; D is unclear. Germline V CDR1 and CDR2: SQVTM, ANQGSEA. This CDR3 is built from 14 residues. V gave up 4 bases and J gave up 4 bases, with 14 bases separating them. CDR3 coding DNA: TGCAGCGTTGGTCCCTCGAGCCATTACAATGAGCAGTTCTTC. This sequence encodes CSVGPSSHYNEQFF.

J is TRBJ1-2 and V is TRBV6-1; D unresolved. The CDR3 is 17 amino acids. V was pared by 0 bases and J by 4 bases, with 18 bases between. CDR1 is MNHNS, CDR2 SASEGT, per germline. The CDR3 spells CASSEALGRSFPYGYTF. CDR3 coding DNA: TGTGCCAGCAGTGAAGCGCTAGGAAGGAGCTTTCCCTATGGCTACACCTTC.

The rearrangement links TRBV6-1 to TRBJ1-1; tentative D call: TRBD1 (6 bases). Germline CDR1 and CDR2: MNHNS and SASEGT. Trimming removed 1 base from V and 3 bases from J, with 18 bases in between. The CDR3 contains 17 residues. This CDR3 reads CASSEVEQGPGDTEAFF. In DNA form, the CDR3 reads TGTGCCAGCAGTGAAGTGGAACAGGGTCCCGGTGACACTGAAGCTTTCTTT.

The V gene is TRBV4-1, the J gene TRBJ2-3, with D possibly being TRBD1 (6 bases). Trimming cost V 4 bases and J 0 bases, with 17 bases left between them. This CDR3 has 17 amino acids. Germline CDR1 and CDR2: MGHRA and YSYEKL. CDR3 region: CASSLKGEILSTDTQYF. The CDR3 nucleotides read TGCGCCAGCAGCCTGAAGGGGGAGATCCTTAGCACAGATACGCAGTATTTT.

The rearrangement links TRBV18 to TRBJ1-1; D gene uncertain. Per germline, CDR1 KGHSH and CDR2 LQKENI. The CDR3 has 18 amino acids. V was clipped by 1 base and J by 1 base, with 19 bases between them. The chain's CDR3 is CASSPLNVGRATNTEAFF. The CDR3, as DNA: TGTGCCAGCTCACCACTAAACGTAGGCCGCGCGACGAACACTGAAGCTTTCTTT.